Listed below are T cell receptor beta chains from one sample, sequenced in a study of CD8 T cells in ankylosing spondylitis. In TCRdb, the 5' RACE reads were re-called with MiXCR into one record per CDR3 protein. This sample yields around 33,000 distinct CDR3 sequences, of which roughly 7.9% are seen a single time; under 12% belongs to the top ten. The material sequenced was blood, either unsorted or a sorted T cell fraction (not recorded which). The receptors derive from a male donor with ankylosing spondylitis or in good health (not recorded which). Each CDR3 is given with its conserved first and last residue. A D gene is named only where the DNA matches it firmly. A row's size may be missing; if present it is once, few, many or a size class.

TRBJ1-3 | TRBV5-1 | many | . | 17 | CASSRKASGGLGNTIYF | TGCGCCAGCAGCCGAAAAGCATCCGGGGGGCTTGGAAACACCATATATTTT
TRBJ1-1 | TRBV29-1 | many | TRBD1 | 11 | CSVHRGTEAFF | TGCAGCGTCCACAGGGGCACTGAAGCTTTCTTT
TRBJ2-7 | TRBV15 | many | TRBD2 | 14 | CATAGGGQAYEQYF | TGTGCCACCGCGGGAGGGGGACAAGCCTACGAGCAGTACTTC
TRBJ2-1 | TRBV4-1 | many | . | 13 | CASSQVAYNEQFF | TGCGCCAGCAGCCAAGTAGCATACAATGAGCAGTTCTTC
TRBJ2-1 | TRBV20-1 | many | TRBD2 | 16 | CSADEGTSGRKNEQFF | TGCAGTGCAGACGAAGGGACTAGCGGGAGGAAGAATGAGCAGTTCTTC
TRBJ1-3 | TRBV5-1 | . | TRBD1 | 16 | CASSLRQGATGNTIYF | TGCGCCAGCAGCTTGAGGCAGGGGGCGACTGGAAACACCATATATTTT
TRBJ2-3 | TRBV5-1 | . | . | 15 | CASSLESVDTDTQYF | TGCGCCAGCAGCTTGGAGTCCGTTGACACAGATACGCAGTATTTT
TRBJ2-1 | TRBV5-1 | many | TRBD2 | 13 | CASRPTSVDEQFF | TGCGCCAGCAGGCCAACTAGCGTGGATGAGCAGTTCTTC
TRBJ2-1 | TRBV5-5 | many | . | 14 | CASSLLREYAEQFF | TGTGCCAGCAGCTTGTTACGGGAGTATGCTGAGCAGTTCTTC
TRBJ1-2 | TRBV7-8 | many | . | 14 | CASSSGVGPYGYTF | TGTGCCAGCAGCTCAGGGGTCGGGCCCTATGGCTACACCTTC
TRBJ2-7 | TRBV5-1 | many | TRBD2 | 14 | CASSLVAGVGEQYF | TGCGCCAGCAGCTTGGTAGCGGGAGTAGGCGAGCAGTACTTC
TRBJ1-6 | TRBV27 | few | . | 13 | CASSLEHNSPLHF | TGTGCCAGCAGTTTGGAGCATAATTCACCCCTCCACTTT
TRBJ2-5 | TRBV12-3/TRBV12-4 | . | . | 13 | CASLLANQETQYF | TGTGCCAGTCTACTAGCAAACCAAGAGACCCAGTACTTC
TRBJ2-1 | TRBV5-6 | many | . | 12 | CASSPSYGEQFF | TGTGCCAGCAGCCCTAGTTACGGGGAGCAGTTCTTC
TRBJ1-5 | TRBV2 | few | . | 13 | CAGAPKVGQPQHF | TGTGCCGGGGCCCCCAAGGTCGGTCAGCCCCAGCATTTT
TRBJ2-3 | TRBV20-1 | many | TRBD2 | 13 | CSANGRALDTQYF | TGCAGTGCTAACGGGAGGGCCTTAGATACGCAGTATTTT
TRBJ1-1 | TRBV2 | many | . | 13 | CASSSPGTTEAFF | TGTGCCAGCAGTTCCCCCGGGACCACTGAAGCTTTCTTT
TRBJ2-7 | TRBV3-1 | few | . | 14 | CASSHRASSYEQYF | TGTGCCAGCAGCCACCGGGCTTCGTCCTACGAGCAGTACTTC
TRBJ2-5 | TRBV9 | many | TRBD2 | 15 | CASSPTGLARETQYF | TGTGCCAGCAGCCCAACGGGACTAGCTAGAGAGACCCAGTACTTC
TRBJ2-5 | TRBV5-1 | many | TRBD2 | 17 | CASSLGMLAGTQETQYF | TGCGCCAGCAGCTTGGGAATGCTAGCGGGCACCCAAGAGACCCAGTACTTC
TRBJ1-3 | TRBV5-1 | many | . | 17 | CASSPHAGGDSGNTIYF | TGCGCCAGCAGCCCCCACGCCGGCGGAGACTCTGGAAACACCATATATTTT
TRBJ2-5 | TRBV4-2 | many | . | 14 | CASSQDGPGETQYF | TGTGCCAGCAGCCAAGACGGACCGGGAGAGACCCAGTACTTC
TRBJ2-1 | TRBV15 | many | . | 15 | CATSRDKSSYNEQFF | TGTGCCACCAGCAGAGACAAAAGCTCCTACAATGAGCAGTTCTTC
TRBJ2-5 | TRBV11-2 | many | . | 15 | CASSYRDGDQETQYF | TGTGCCAGCAGCTACCGGGACGGCGACCAAGAGACCCAGTACTTC
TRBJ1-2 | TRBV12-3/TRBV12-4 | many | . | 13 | CASGSGVIHGYTF | TGTGCCAGTGGCTCGGGAGTGATACATGGCTACACCTTC
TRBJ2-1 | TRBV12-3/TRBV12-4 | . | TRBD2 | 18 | CTSSLATGTISSYNEQFF | TGTACCAGCAGTTTAGCTACCGGGACTATCAGCTCCTACAATGAGCAGTTCTTC
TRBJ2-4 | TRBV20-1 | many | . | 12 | CSASQGVHIQYF | TGCAGTGCTAGCCAGGGTGTACACATTCAGTACTTC
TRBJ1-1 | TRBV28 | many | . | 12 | CASEGPNTEAFF | TGTGCCAGCGAAGGCCCGAACACTGAAGCTTTCTTT
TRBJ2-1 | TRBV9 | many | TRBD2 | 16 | CASSIATSGPWNEQFF | TGTGCCAGCAGCATAGCGACTAGCGGGCCTTGGAATGAGCAGTTCTTC
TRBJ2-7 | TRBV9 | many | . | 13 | CASSLLTDAEQYF | TGTGCCAGCAGCCTCCTTACAGACGCCGAGCAGTACTTC
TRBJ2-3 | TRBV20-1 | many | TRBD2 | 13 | CSARAGGGYTQYF | TGCAGTGCTAGAGCGGGAGGGGGATATACGCAGTATTTT
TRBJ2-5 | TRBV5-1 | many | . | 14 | CASSLVHTQETQYF | TGCGCCAGCAGCTTGGTACATACCCAAGAGACCCAGTACTTC
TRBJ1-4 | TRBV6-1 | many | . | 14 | CASTYLYRAEKLFF | TGTGCCAGCACCTACCTGTACCGCGCGGAAAAACTGTTTTTT
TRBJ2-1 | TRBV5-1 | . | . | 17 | CASSGGGGAGIYNEQFF | TGCGCCAGCAGCGGGGGGGGGGGCGCCGGAATTTACAATGAGCAGTTCTTC
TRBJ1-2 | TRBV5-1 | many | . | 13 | CASSLDVGSGYTF | TGCGCCAGCAGCTTGGACGTAGGGTCTGGCTACACCTTC
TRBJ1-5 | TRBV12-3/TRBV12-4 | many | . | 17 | CASSFSPGSGGYQPQHF | TGTGCCAGCAGTTTCTCACCCGGCTCCGGAGGGTACCAGCCCCAGCATTTT